Sequencing of this TCR beta chain was carried out in a study of blood T cell repertoires in COVID-19. This clone appeared a single time. The CDR3 is 13 amino acids. Germline lookup yields CDR1 MDHEN and CDR2 SYDVKM. V shed 9 bases and J 5 bases; nucleotides not matched to a gene: 7. The repertoire was sequenced with immunoSEQ multiplex PCR; TCRdb's copy has only in-frame clones and lacks some. The data hold roughly 200,000 clones, with 80% to 90% observed a single time. V gene TRBV28 combines with J gene TRBJ2-7; 10 bases match TRBD1. The sample was peripheral blood. This sequence was found in a man aged 80 or over with acute or convalescent COVID-19. The CDR3 bases are TGTGCCAGTAGACCAGGGACAGGGGACGAGCAGTACTTC. Its protein is CASRPGTGDEQYF.